Listed below are T cell receptor beta chains from one sample, sequenced in a study of shared clonotypes between healthy human individuals. Sequenced by immunoSEQ multiplex PCR; TCRdb stores in-frame clones only, minus some. Here the sample spans some 1 million clones, approximately 76% being singletons. The specimen was memory CD4+ T cells sorted from blood. Receptor source: a man between 18 and 29 years old in good health. Both conserved end residues are part of each CDR3. The D gene is left open where the match is weak. Size tells how often a clone was seen (once, few, many) or the class of an expanded clone, and some rows leave it out.

J gene,clone size,D gene,V gene,CDR3 protein,CDR3 DNA
TRBJ2-7,few,TRBD2,TRBV4-1,CASSQPGGGTAYEQYF,TGCGCCAGCAGCCAACCGGGAGGAGGAACTGCCTACGAGCAGTACTTC
TRBJ2-1,NA,TRBD2,TRBV7-9,CASSYYLAGFYNEQFF,TGTGCCAGCAGCTACTATCTAGCGGGGTTCTACAATGAGCAGTTCTTC
TRBJ2-3,NA,NA,TRBV5-1,CASSLGRGTPTDTQYF,TGCGCCAGCAGCCTGGGGCGGGGAACCCCCACAGATACGCAGTATTTT
TRBJ2-4,once,TRBD1,TRBV4-1,CASSQVGQSSKNIQYF,TGCGCCAGCAGCCAAGTGGGACAGTCGAGCAAAAACATTCAGTACTTC
TRBJ1-2,few,NA,TRBV7-9,CASSLASGEGGYTF,TGTGCCAGCAGCTTAGCGTCGGGAGAGGGAGGCTACACCTTC
TRBJ2-6,NA,TRBD1,TRBV19,CASSIRGGSGANVLTF,TGTGCCAGTAGTATACGAGGGGGCAGTGGGGCCAACGTCCTGACTTTC
TRBJ2-5,once,TRBD1,TRBV10-3,CAISDGQGQETQYF,TGTGCCATCAGTGATGGACAGGGTCAGGAGACCCAGTACTTC
TRBJ1-6,once,NA,TRBV11-2,CASSLGVGAFAGSPLHF,TGTGCCAGCAGCTTAGGCGTCGGCGCCTTCGCAGGGTCACCCCTCCACTTT
TRBJ2-3,NA,NA,TRBV6-5,CASNEGSTDTQYF,TGTGCCAGTAATGAGGGAAGCACAGATACGCAGTATTTT
TRBJ2-7,NA,NA,TRBV11-2,CASSRLQGFSYEQYF,TGTGCCAGCAGCCGACTTCAGGGTTTTTCCTACGAGCAGTACTTC
TRBJ2-3,NA,TRBD2,TRBV18,CASSPEGLAADTQYF,TGTGCCAGCTCACCAGAGGGACTAGCGGCAGATACGCAGTATTTT
TRBJ1-2,NA,NA,TRBV5-1,CASSLVPGYAPGNNYGYTF,TGCGCCAGCAGCTTGGTCCCGGGGTATGCACCAGGCAACAACTATGGCTACACCTTC
TRBJ2-2,NA,NA,TRBV30,CAWTSRGGPNTGELFF,TGTGCCTGGACCTCCAGGGGGGGGCCGAACACCGGGGAGCTGTTTTTT
TRBJ2-1,NA,TRBD2,TRBV19,CASSIVLAGVMSREQFF,TGTGCCAGTAGTATAGTACTAGCGGGAGTGATGTCCCGCGAGCAGTTCTTC
TRBJ1-2,NA,NA,TRBV20-1,CSAVGAYGYTF,TGCAGTGCGGTCGGGGCGTATGGCTACACCTTC
TRBJ2-5,NA,NA,TRBV19,CASSRTSETQYF,TGTGCCAGTAGTAGAACTTCGGAGACCCAGTACTTC
TRBJ2-5,once,TRBD2,TRBV5-6,CASSLRGTSGLGTQYF,TGTGCCAGCAGCTTGAGGGGCACTAGCGGTCTAGGGACCCAGTACTTC
TRBJ2-5,NA,NA,TRBV19,CASSIANKQETQYF,TGTGCCAGTAGTATAGCAAACAAGCAAGAGACCCAGTACTTC
TRBJ1-4,NA,NA,TRBV28,CASSSRPQLFF,TGTGCCAGCAGTTCGCGGCCACAACTGTTTTTT
TRBJ2-1,few,NA,TRBV5-1,CASRESSSYNEQFF,TGCGCCAGCAGGGAATCGAGCTCCTACAATGAGCAGTTCTTC
TRBJ2-2,NA,NA,TRBV6-4,CASSPRNTGELFF,TGTGCCAGCAGTCCCAGGAACACCGGGGAGCTGTTTTTT
TRBJ2-5,NA,NA,TRBV7-2,CASSPFGETQYF,TGTGCCAGCAGTCCCTTTGGGGAGACCCAGTACTTC
TRBJ2-7,few,NA,TRBV28,CASSLTGYEQYF,TGTGCCAGCAGTTTGACGGGTTACGAGCAGTACTTC
TRBJ2-7,NA,NA,TRBV4-3,CASSQDYSVSYEQYF,TGCGCCAGCAGCCAGGACTACTCGGTTTCCTACGAGCAGTACTTC
TRBJ2-7,NA,NA,TRBV28,CASRAGGSSYEQYF,TGTGCCAGCAGGGCCGGGGGAAGCTCCTACGAGCAGTACTTC
TRBJ1-5,NA,NA,TRBV2,CASQQGRNQPQHF,TGTGCCAGCCAACAGGGCCGCAATCAGCCCCAGCATTTT
TRBJ1-5,NA,NA,TRBV27,CASSPLGGRAGFNQPQHF,TGTGCCAGCAGTCCCCTCGGGGGCAGAGCGGGATTTAATCAGCCCCAGCATTTT
TRBJ2-5,NA,NA,TRBV11-2,CASSLLGGYQETQYF,TGTGCCAGCAGCTTATTGGGGGGCTACCAAGAGACCCAGTACTTC
TRBJ2-3,NA,NA,TRBV5-1,CASSEMLVRGADTQYF,TGCGCCAGCAGCGAGATGCTAGTAAGGGGGGCAGATACGCAGTATTTT
TRBJ1-2,NA,NA,TRBV10-1,CARKGHLNYGYTF,TGCGCCAGAAAGGGACACCTTAACTATGGCTACACCTTC
TRBJ1-4,NA,NA,TRBV30,CAWSGPKGPGYF,TGTGCCTGGAGTGGACCGAAAGGACCCGGTTATTTT
TRBJ2-1,NA,TRBD1,TRBV7-3,CASSRQGTVANEQFF,TGTGCCAGCAGCCGACAGGGGACGGTCGCCAATGAGCAGTTCTTC
TRBJ1-1,NA,NA,TRBV19,CASSIRAGILNTEAFF,TGTGCCAGTAGTATACGGGCCGGGATACTAAACACTGAAGCTTTCTTT